This TCR beta chain derives from a study of T-cell memory formation after mild COVID-19. This CDR3 region has 14 residues. Deletions cut 3 bases from V and 4 bases from J, with 9 bases between. As to this clonotype: Antigen: not known.

MiXCR was run by TCRdb on the 5' RACE reads, yielding one entry per CDR3 protein. The sample yields under 300,000 distinct CDR3 sequences, roughly 15% seen once. Study-wide points: Contracting CD8+ clones were enriched in EMRA, CD4+ mainly in CM and EM.

The TCR was taken from a man aged 18-30 years who had mild COVID-19 (a few samples of this study predate the infection). Cell type and time point are not known. Sequencing input: PBMCs or a T cell subset sorted from them (not recorded which). The chain couples TRBV12-3 or TRBV12-4 to TRBJ2-2; D not certain. The CDR3 bases are TGTGCCAGCAGTTTCGGGCAGTTCACCGGGGAGCTGTTTTTT. As protein: CASSFGQFTGELFF.